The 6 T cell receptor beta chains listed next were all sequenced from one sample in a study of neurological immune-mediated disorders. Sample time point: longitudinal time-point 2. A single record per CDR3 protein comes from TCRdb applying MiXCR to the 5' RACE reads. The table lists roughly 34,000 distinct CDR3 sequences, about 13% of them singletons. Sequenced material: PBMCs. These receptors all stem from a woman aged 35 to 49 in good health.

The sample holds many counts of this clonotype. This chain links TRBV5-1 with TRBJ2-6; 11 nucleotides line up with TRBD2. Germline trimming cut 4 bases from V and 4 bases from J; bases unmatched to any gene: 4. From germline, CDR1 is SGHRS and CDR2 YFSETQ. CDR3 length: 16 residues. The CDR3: CASSEGLAAGANVLTF. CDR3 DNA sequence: TGCGCCAGCAGCGAGGGACTAGCGGCCGGGGCCAACGTCCTGACTTTC.

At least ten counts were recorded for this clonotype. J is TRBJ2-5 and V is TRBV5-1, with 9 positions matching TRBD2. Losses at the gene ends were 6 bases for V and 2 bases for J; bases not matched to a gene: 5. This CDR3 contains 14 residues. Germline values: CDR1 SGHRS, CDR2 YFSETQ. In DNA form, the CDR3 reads TGCGCCAGCACGACTAGCGGAGCTCAAGAGACCCAGTACTTC. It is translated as CASTTSGAQETQYF.

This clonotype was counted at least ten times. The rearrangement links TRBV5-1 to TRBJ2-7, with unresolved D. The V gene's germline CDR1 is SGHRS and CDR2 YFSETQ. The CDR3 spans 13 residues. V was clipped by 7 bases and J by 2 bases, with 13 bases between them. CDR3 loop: CASARSQTYEQYF. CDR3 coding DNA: TGCGCCAGCGCTCGTAGCCAAACCTACGAGCAGTACTTC.

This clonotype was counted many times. This chain's CDR3 is CASSSATGELFF. The CDR3 DNA reads TGTGCCAGCAGCTCCGCGACCGGGGAGCTGTTTTTT. This chain uses TRBV7-9 with TRBJ2-2; D uncertain. Germline V gene data show CDR1 as SEHNR and CDR2 as FQNEAQ (reference sequence). This CDR3 contains 12 residues. V was pared by 4 bases and J by 5 bases, with 5 bases between.

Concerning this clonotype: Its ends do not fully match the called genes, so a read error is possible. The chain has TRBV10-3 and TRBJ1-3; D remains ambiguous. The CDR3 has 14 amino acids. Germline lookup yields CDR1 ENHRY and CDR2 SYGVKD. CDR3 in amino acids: CAINQRSSVNTIYF. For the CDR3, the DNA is TGTGCCATCAATCAAAGGAGCTCTGTAAACACCATATATTTT.

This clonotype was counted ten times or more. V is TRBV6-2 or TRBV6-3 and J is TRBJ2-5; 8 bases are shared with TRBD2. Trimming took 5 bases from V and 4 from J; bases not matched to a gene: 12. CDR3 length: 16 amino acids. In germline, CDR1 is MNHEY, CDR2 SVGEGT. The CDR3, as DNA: TGTGCCAGCAGTCGCGGACTAGCCGGGGGGGCAGAGACCCAGTACTTC. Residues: CASSRGLAGGAETQYF.